These 5 T cell receptor beta chains came from one sample sequenced in a study of identical twins. TCRdb itself ran the 5' RACE reads through MiXCR, one entry per CDR3 protein. The data hold about 100,000 distinct CDR3 sequences, with 5.5% to 7% observed a single time. Sequencing was done on a sample of memory T cells sorted from blood. The receptors here all came from a woman aged 50 to 65 in good health.

Ten or more counts support this clonotype. The chain employs TRBV20-1 and TRBJ2-1; weak D call: TRBD2 (5 bases). CDR3 length: 12 residues. Trimming pared 6 bases from V and 7 bases from J, leaving 13 bases between. CDR1 DFQATT and CDR2 SNEGSKA come from the germline V gene (reference sequence). CDR3: CSATRVGNEQFF. CDR3 nucleotides: TGCAGTGCCACTAGAGTGGGTAATGAGCAGTTCTTC.

This clonotype was picked up many times. This chain uses TRBV29-1 with TRBJ2-7, with D perhaps given as TRBD1 or TRBD2 (5 bases each). CDR3 size: 14 residues. Germline V lookup: CDR1 SQVTM, CDR2 ANQGSEA. Deletions cut 0 bases from V and 5 bases from J, with 14 bases between. The DNA for the CDR3 is TGCAGCGTTGAAGATGGCGGTAGAGGGGACGAGCAGTACTTC. Amino acid sequence: CSVEDGGRGDEQYF.

This clonotype was seen ten or more times. The chain carries TRBV6-2 or TRBV6-3 and TRBJ2-1; 9 bases align to TRBD2. From germline, CDR1 is MNHEY and CDR2 SVGEGT. Germline trimming cut 8 bases from V and 7 bases from J; bases unmatched to any gene: 15. This CDR3 comprises 16 residues. In DNA, the CDR3 is TGTGCCAGCCGCCTAGCGGGACTCCACCCGGGAAATGAGCAGTTCTTC. As protein: CASRLAGLHPGNEQFF.

This clonotype was found many times. The chain couples TRBV6-4 to TRBJ2-2; D uncertain. Germline V gives CDR1 MRHNA, CDR2 SNTAGT. The CDR3 spans 13 residues. The V end was cut by 5 bases, the J end by 2 bases, with 6 bases between. The CDR3 sequence: CASSSQNTGELFF. CDR3 coding DNA: TGTGCCAGCAGTTCCCAAAACACCGGGGAGCTGTTTTTT.

This clonotype has at least ten counts. The chain has TRBV18 and TRBJ2-4; 10 positions agree with TRBD1. The CDR3 spans 15 residues. After removal of 3 bases from V and 6 bases from J, the junction contained 5 bases not matched to a gene. Germline loops: CDR1 KGHSH, CDR2 LQKENI. The CDR3 loop reads CASSPTGGLRNIQYF. CDR3 coding DNA: TGTGCCAGCTCACCGACAGGGGGCTTGAGAAACATTCAGTACTTC.